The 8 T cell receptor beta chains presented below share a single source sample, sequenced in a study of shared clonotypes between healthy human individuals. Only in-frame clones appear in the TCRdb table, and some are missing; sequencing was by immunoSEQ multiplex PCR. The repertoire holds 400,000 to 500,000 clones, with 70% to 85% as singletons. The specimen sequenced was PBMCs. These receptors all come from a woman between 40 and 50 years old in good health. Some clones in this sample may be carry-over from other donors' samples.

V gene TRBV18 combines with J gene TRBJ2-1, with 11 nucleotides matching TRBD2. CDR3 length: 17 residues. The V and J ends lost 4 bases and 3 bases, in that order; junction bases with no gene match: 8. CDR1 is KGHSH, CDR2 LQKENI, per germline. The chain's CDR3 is CASSLTLAGGHYNEQFF. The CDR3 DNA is TGTGCCAGCTCACTTACCCTAGCGGGAGGCCACTACAATGAGCAGTTCTTC. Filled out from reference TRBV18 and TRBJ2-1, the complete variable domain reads NAGVMQNPRHLVRRRGQEARLRCSPMKGHSHVYWYRQLPEEGLKFMVYLQKENIIDESGMPKERFSAEFPKEGPSILRIQQVVRGDSAAYFCASSLTLAGGHYNEQFFGPGTRLTVL.

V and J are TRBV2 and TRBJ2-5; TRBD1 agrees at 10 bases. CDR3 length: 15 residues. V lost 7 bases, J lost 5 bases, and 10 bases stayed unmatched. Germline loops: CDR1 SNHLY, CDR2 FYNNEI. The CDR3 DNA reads TGTGCCAGCACCTTTACCGGGACAGGGGTGGAGACCCAGTACTTC. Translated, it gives CASTFTGTGVETQYF.

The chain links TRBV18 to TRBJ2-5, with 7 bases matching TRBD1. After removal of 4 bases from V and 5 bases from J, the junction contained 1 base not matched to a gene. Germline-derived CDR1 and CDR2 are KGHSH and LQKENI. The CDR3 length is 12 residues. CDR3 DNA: TGTGCCAGCTCACGCAGGGGGGAGACCCAGTACTTC. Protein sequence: CASSRRGETQYF.

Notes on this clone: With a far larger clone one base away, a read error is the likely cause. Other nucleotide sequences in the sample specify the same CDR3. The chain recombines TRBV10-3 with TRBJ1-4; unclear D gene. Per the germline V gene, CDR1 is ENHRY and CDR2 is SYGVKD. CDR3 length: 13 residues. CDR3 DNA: TGTGCCATCAGTGAGCCGCGGGATGAAAAACTGTTTTTC. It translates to CAISEPRDEKLFF.

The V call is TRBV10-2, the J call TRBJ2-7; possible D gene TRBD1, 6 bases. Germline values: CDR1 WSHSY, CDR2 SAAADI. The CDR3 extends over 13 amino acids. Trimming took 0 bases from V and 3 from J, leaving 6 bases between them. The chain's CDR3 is CASSESRGYEQYF. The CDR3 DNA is TGCGCCAGCAGTGAGTCCAGGGGCTACGAGCAGTACTTC.

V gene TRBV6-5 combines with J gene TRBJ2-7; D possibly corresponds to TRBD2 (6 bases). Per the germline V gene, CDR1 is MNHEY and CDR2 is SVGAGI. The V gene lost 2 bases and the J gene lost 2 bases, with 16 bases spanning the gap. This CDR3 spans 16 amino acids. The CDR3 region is CASSYTGEAWTYEQYF. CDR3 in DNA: TGTGCCAGCAGTTACACCGGGGAGGCCTGGACCTACGAGCAGTACTTC.

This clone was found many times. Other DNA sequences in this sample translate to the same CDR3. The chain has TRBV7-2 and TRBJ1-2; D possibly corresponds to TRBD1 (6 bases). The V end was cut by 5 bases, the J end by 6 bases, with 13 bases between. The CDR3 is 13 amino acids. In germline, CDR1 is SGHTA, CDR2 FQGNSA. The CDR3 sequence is CASSPDRRNGYTF. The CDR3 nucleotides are TGTGCCAGCAGCCCAGACAGGCGTAATGGCTACACCTTC.

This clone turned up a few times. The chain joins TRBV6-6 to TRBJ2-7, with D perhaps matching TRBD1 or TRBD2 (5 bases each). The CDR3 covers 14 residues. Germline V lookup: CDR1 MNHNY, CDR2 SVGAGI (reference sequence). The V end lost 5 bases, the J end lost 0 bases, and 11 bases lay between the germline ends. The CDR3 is CASSMGRVSYEQYF. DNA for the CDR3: TGTGCCAGCAGTATGGGGCGGGTCTCCTACGAGCAGTACTTC.